This TCR beta chain was recorded in a study of identical twins (dated by TCRdb to about 2016). About the full investigation: The study deep-sequenced TCR alpha and beta repertoires from monozygotic twins, unrelated adults of various ages and cord blood to test whether fetal clonotypes persist. Replicate twin experiments were performed at different times using different library preparation protocols to rule out contamination.

Every donor was a healthy Caucasian. Three pairs of female monozygotic twins, all aged about 18 to 30 years, were included in the twin cohort. CD4+ and CD8+ T cell populations were isolated with positive isolation kits from Invitrogen. This clonotype has a count of ten or more. Which antigen it targets is not known. No qualities accompany the bases; no much larger clone lies one base away. Its CDR3 holds 12 amino acids, cysteine through phenylalanine. Only the CDR3 portion is preserved as DNA: 36 bases, with reading frame beginning at the first base. CDR1 SEHNR and CDR2 FQNEAQ were looked up in the germline V gene (reference sequence). The junction shows trimming of 4 bases on V and 7 bases on J, plus 7 bases between the germline ends. The paper as a whole reports these results and caveats: Fewer insertions were carried by abundant cord blood beta clonotypes; a weaker similar trend was observed in young adult naive repertoires, while no such trend was observed in memory repertoires. Excess twin sharing in beta out-of-frame sequences was weaker because fewer shared sequences lowered the signal-to-noise ratio. Invariant T cells such as MAIT and iNKT could partly confound zero-insertion analyses, although diverse VJ usage argued against such confounding for most clonotypes. Because the same donors could not be followed over many years, the conclusions relied on cross-sectional statistical analysis. Compared with coincidental sharing between unrelated individuals, out-of-frame TCR alpha sequences shared between twins showed an excess of sequences with low generation probability. Recombination models systematically underestimated out-of-frame TCR alpha sharing in monozygotic twins but agreed with sharing between unrelated individuals.

The receptor library was made with 5' RACE. The data were produced on an Illumina HiSeq 2000. A universal primer binding site was introduced by template switching, and a unique molecular identifier was present in the final cDNA, enabling accurate counting of TCR cDNA molecules. Specific primers in the conserved constant-segment region were used to synthesize first-strand cDNA for the TCR alpha and beta chains. Each cDNA library was double barcoded, with a SMART-Mk sample barcode plus Illumina barcodes, to control for contamination. TruSeq adapter sequences along with Illumina sample barcodes were introduced in two successive PCR steps. The TCR alpha and beta cDNA libraries were sequenced on the Illumina HiSeq platform using custom primers. Regarding the original processing steps: MiGEC was used to process raw reads and extract unique molecular identifiers, and MiXCR was used to find CDR3 positions. Recombination models were inferred per individual with the repgenHMM and IGoR tools using an EM algorithm. The tcR package in R was used for shared clonotype analysis, with sharing normalized by the product of cloneset sizes. Out-of-frame nonproductive sequences were analyzed to study raw recombination free of thymic and clonal selection effects. TCRdb reworked the public reads: Q25 trimming with fastp, MiXCR clone assembly, productive beta chains retained. Duplicate CDR3 protein sequences are folded into a single record with the most common DNA and genes. TCRdb, not the authors, supplied the V and J calls. Across this sample there are approximately 300,000 distinct CDR3 sequences, with nearly 9.5% seen only once. The ten largest clones represent 6% to 8.5% of the sample.

This sample was shared with a second study, whose subject was yellow fever vaccine responses in identical twins. According to the second study: According to the authors, in identical twins the way T cells responded to vaccination appeared partly convergent and partly personalized. Focusing on identical twins, the study followed the T cell clones that responded to the vaccine, and did so with precision.

The receptor chain draws on TRBV7-9 and TRBJ1-4; the D gene cannot be named for sure. The material sequenced was CD8+ T cells sorted from blood. This clonotype was sampled from a woman aged 18-29 years in good health. The CDR3 in this case is CASSYSSEKLFF. At the DNA level, the sequence is TGTGCCAGCAGCTACTCTAGTGAAAAACTGTTTTTT.